This TCR beta chain was captured by sequencing in a study of shared clonotypes between healthy human individuals. In the case of this clone: Other nucleotide sequences from this sample produce the same CDR3.

Selected positively for CCR7 and CD45RO-negative, naive CD8 cells excluded terminally differentiated effector memory CD45RA+ cells. For every subset, genomic DNA was evenly distributed across several immunoSEQ plates. The protocol was immunoSEQ multiplex PCR, while the TCRdb copy is restricted to in-frame clones and leaves out a portion. The sample has about 2.2 million clones, 85% to 95% seen once. The origin of this receptor is a man between 18 and 29 years old in good health. Some clones in this sample may be carry-over from other donors' samples. Sequences were obtained from naive CD8+ T cells from PBMCs.

Here the CDR3 reads CASSERASGSYEQYF. The CDR3 DNA reads TGTGCCAGCAGTGAAAGGGCTAGCGGATCGTACGAGCAGTACTTC. The rearrangement joins TRBV2 to TRBJ2-7, with 7 nucleotides matching TRBD2. Trimming at V came to 2 bases and at J to 4 bases, leaving 8 bases not matched to a gene. The CDR3 has 15 residues. CDR1 SNHLY and CDR2 FYNNEI come from the germline V gene.